This passage covers 32 T cell receptor beta chains from one sample sequenced in a study of blood T cell repertoires in COVID-19. The data were produced by immunoSEQ multiplex PCR, yet TCRdb's version contains in-frame clones alone and is incomplete. The data show approximately 110,000 clones, approximately 74% seen once. Sequencing was carried out using peripheral blood. The receptors originated from an older man with COVID-19, enrolled during active disease.

This clone was recorded only once. V usage is TRBV5-4 and J usage is TRBJ1-3; no reliable D call. CDR1 and CDR2 (germline): SGHNT, YYREEE (reference sequence). The CDR3 is 15 residues long. V lost 6 bases, J lost 0 bases, and 13 bases lay in between. The CDR3 loop reads CASTDGVSSGNTIYF. Written as DNA, the CDR3 is TGTGCCAGCACCGATGGTGTGAGCTCTGGAAACACCATATATTTT.

The chain employs TRBV7-9 and TRBJ1-2, with 7 bases fitting TRBD1. This CDR3 has 14 residues. Unmatched junction bases numbered 7, after V lost 5 bases and J lost 4 bases. Germline V gene data show CDR1 as SEHNR and CDR2 as FQNEAQ (reference sequence). The CDR3 loop reads CASSRTGQFYGYTF. CDR3 nucleotides: TGTGCCAGCAGCCGTACGGGACAGTTCTATGGCTACACCTTC.

CDR3 coding DNA: TGTGCCAGCAGTCTCGACGACAGGGGGCGCGGGGGGCGCCGCACAGATACGCAGTATTTT. Residues: CASSLDDRGRGGRRTDTQYF. This rearrangement joins TRBV28 to TRBJ2-3, with 10 bases identical to TRBD1. V lost 5 bases and J lost 1; bases outside the gene matches: 18. Germline V gene lookup returns CDR1 MDHEN and CDR2 SYDVKM. The CDR3 loop spans 20 amino acids.

This clone came up a few times. The chain carries TRBV28 and TRBJ2-5, with 10 bases that match TRBD2. Trimming at V came to 3 bases and at J to 4 bases, leaving 2 bases not matched to a gene. Germline CDR1 and CDR2: MDHEN and SYDVKM. The CDR3 sequence is 14 residues long. CDR3 in amino acids: CASSLRLAGETQYF. The CDR3 DNA follows: TGTGCCAGCAGTTTGCGACTAGCGGGAGAGACCCAGTACTTC. The entire variable domain, with the rest obtained from reference TRBV28 and TRBJ2-5, is as follows: DVKVTQSSRYLVKRTGEKVFLECVQDMDHENMFWYRQDPGLGLRLIYFSYDVKMKEKGDIPEGYSVSREKKERFSLILESASTNQTSMYLCASSLRLAGETQYFGPGTRLLVL.

Only a few counts were recorded for this clone. V gene TRBV4-2 combines with J gene TRBJ2-2, with TRBD2 matching 11 bases. Trimming took 0 bases from V and 4 from J; bases not matched to a gene: 4. The CDR3 is made up of 17 amino acids. CDR1 is LGHNA and CDR2 is YNFKEQ in the germline V gene. CDR3 in DNA: TGTGCCAGCAGCCAAGATCCCCTAGCGGGAGGCACCGGGGAGCTGTTTTTT. Encoded protein: CASSQDPLAGGTGELFF.

The genes are TRBV9 and TRBJ1-3; D gene uncertain. CDR1 and CDR2 from the germline V gene are SGDLS and YYNGEE. The CDR3 has 15 amino acids. V lost 0 bases and J lost 0, with 7 bases in between. CDR3 residues: CASSVEHNSGNTIYF. The DNA for the CDR3 is TGTGCCAGCAGCGTAGAACACAACTCTGGAAACACCATATATTTT.

The chain uses TRBV6-5 and TRBJ1-3; TRBD1 might be the D (6 bases). The CDR3 extends over 14 amino acids. V dropped 6 bases and J dropped 4 bases, with 13 bases sitting between them. Germline CDR1 MNHEY, CDR2 SVGAGI. Written as DNA, the CDR3 is TGTGCCAGCAGGGCTCAGGGGACGGGAAACACCATATATTTT. Amino acid sequence: CASRAQGTGNTIYF.

This chain links TRBV7-2 with TRBJ1-3, with 10 bases matching TRBD1. Looked up from germline, CDR1 is SGHTA and CDR2 is FQGNSA. J was trimmed by 2 bases and V by 5 bases; bases with no gene match: 3. The CDR3 has 15 amino acids. This chain's CDR3 is CASSKTGGTGNTIYF. The CDR3 DNA is TGTGCCAGCAGCAAGACAGGGGGCACTGGAAACACCATATATTTT.

The rearrangement joins TRBV18 to TRBJ1-5, with D maybe TRBD1 (6 bases). CDR3 length equals 14 residues. Germline values: CDR1 KGHSH, CDR2 LQKENI. V shed 4 bases and J shed 3 bases, with 10 bases lying between them. CDR3 coding DNA: TGTGCCAGCTCACTGGACAGCCTCAATCAGCCCCAGCATTTT. Protein sequence: CASSLDSLNQPQHF.

This clone was recorded only once. V gene TRBV21-1 combines with J gene TRBJ1-5; no DNA check was done on the table's D call, TRBD1. TRBV21-1 is an annotated pseudogene. This CDR3 contains 14 residues. The CDR3 loop is CASSTRQPNQPQHF. For the CDR3, the DNA is TGTGCCAGCAGCACAAGACAGCCTAATCAGCCCCAGCATTTT.

The count of this clone is one. The genes are TRBV15 and TRBJ2-3; TRBD2 matches at 8 bases. CDR3 length equals 15 residues. The V gene end was trimmed by 1 base and the J gene end by 2 bases; junction bases not matched to a gene: 2. Germline V gene sequence: CDR1 LNHNV, CDR2 YYDKDF (reference sequence). The CDR3 DNA is TGTGCCACCAGCAGAGCGGGAGGGGTCACAGATACGCAGTATTTT. Residues: CATSRAGGVTDTQYF.

The chain joins TRBV5-6 to TRBJ1-3; D may be TRBD1 (6 bases). V was trimmed by 4 bases and J by 7 bases, leaving 15 bases between them. Germline loops: CDR1 SGHDT, CDR2 YYEEEE. CDR3 length equals 14 residues. In DNA, the CDR3 is TGTGCCAGCAGCAGCTGGCCAGGGGCGAACACCATATATTTT. It is translated as CASSSWPGANTIYF.

The rearrangement joins TRBV9 to TRBJ2-2; D is ambiguous. Germline-derived CDR1 and CDR2 are SGDLS and YYNGEE. The length of the CDR3 is 12 residues. Trimming removed 4 bases at V and 3 bases at J, with 4 bases between. This CDR3 reads CASSPYTGELFF. The CDR3 nucleotides are TGTGCCAGCAGCCCTTACACCGGGGAGCTGTTTTTT.

The chain combines TRBV4-2 with TRBJ1-2; 7 positions agree with TRBD1. The J segment lost 8 bases and the V segment lost 0 bases, leaving 6 bases of the junction unmatched. Germline CDR1 LGHNA, CDR2 YNFKEQ. The CDR3 length is 14 residues. The CDR3 DNA sequence: TGTGCCAGCAGCCAAGATGTAGGGGGCCGGGGCTACACCTTC. Amino acids: CASSQDVGGRGYTF.

The chain couples TRBV27 to TRBJ2-1; no firm D call. Germline V gene sequence: CDR1 MNHEY, CDR2 SMNVEV (reference sequence). The CDR3 covers 12 residues. The V end lost 6 bases, the J end lost 11 bases, and 14 bases lay between the germline ends. Written as DNA, the CDR3 is TGTGCCAGCAGGGAGATCTCGTCCAAGCAGTTCTTC. Protein: CASREISSKQFF.

The chain carries TRBV28 and TRBJ1-4; the match to TRBD1 covers 8 bases. Trimming cost V 6 bases and J 8 bases; bases outside gene matches: 5. The germline CDR1 and CDR2 sequences are MDHEN and SYDVKM. The CDR3 has 13 amino acids. The CDR3 spells CASREQGGEKLFF. The CDR3 DNA reads as TGTGCCAGCAGGGAACAGGGGGGCGAAAAACTGTTTTTT. The whole variable domain, filled in from reference TRBV28 and TRBJ1-4, reads DVKVTQSSRYLVKRTGEKVFLECVQDMDHENMFWYRQDPGLGLRLIYFSYDVKMKEKGDIPEGYSVSREKKERFSLILESASTNQTSMYLCASREQGGEKLFFGSGTQLSVL.

The rearrangement links TRBV5-1 to TRBJ1-1, with 9 bases identical to TRBD1. CDR3 size: 17 residues. The junction had 10 bases not matched to a gene; V was cut back by 3 bases and J by 1 base. Germline CDR1 reads SGHRS; CDR2 reads YFSETQ. The CDR3 loop reads CASSWRTGATTNTEAFF. Written as DNA, the CDR3 is TGCGCCAGCAGCTGGCGGACAGGGGCCACAACGAACACTGAAGCTTTCTTT.

The table lists this clone with a few counts. J is TRBJ1-2 and V is TRBV7-2; a possible D gene is TRBD1 (6 bases). The ends were cut back, 1 base at V and 5 bases at J, with 11 bases in the middle. This CDR3 has 14 amino acids. Germline assignment: CDR1 SGHTA and CDR2 FQGNSA. CDR3: CASSLGQGSYGYTF. In DNA form, the CDR3 reads TGTGCCAGCAGCTTAGGTCAGGGGAGTTATGGCTACACCTTC. Together with reference TRBV7-2 and TRBJ1-2, the CDR3 gives the full variable domain: GAGVSQSPSNKVTEKGKDVELRCDPISGHTALYWYRQSLGQGLEFLIYFQGNSAPDKSGLPSDRFSAERTGGSVSTLTIQRTQQEDSAVYLCASSLGQGSYGYTFGSGTRLTVV.

The rearrangement joins TRBV30 to TRBJ1-6; tentatively, D is TRBD1 (5 bases). The CDR3 has 15 amino acids. Germline V CDR1 and CDR2: GTSNPN, SVGIG (reference sequence). With 0 bases removed from V and 6 bases from J, the gap between germline ends came to 12 bases. CDR3 bases: TGTGCCTGGAGTGTACAAGCCAGGGCTAATTCACCCCTCCACTTT. The encoded protein is CAWSVQARANSPLHF.

The V call is TRBV2, the J call TRBJ2-7, with TRBD2 as a possible D gene (6 bases). CDR1 SNHLY and CDR2 FYNNEI come from the germline V gene. The CDR3 extends over 16 amino acids. Trimming removed 6 bases from V and 2 bases from J, with 20 bases in between. CDR3 in amino acids: CASRKKDWSGAYEQYF. The CDR3 nucleotides are TGTGCCAGCAGAAAGAAAGACTGGTCGGGAGCCTACGAGCAGTACTTC.

The chain uses TRBV27 and TRBJ2-3, with 12 bases that match TRBD2. The J segment lost 4 bases and the V segment lost 5 bases, leaving 7 bases of the junction unmatched. The CDR3 has 16 amino acids. Germline loops: CDR1 MNHEY, CDR2 SMNVEV (reference sequence). The DNA for the CDR3 is TGTGCCAGCAGTCCTCTAGCGGGAGGGCCCTCAGATACGCAGTATTTT. Its protein is CASSPLAGGPSDTQYF.

The V gene is TRBV10-3, the J gene TRBJ2-1, with 12 bases fitting TRBD2. Germline V gives CDR1 ENHRY, CDR2 SYGVKD. The CDR3 contains 16 residues. With V trimmed by 4 bases and J by 3 bases, 4 bases remained unmatched. This chain's CDR3 is CAISGRLAGDYNEQFF. DNA of the CDR3: TGTGCCATCAGTGGTCGACTAGCGGGAGACTACAATGAGCAGTTCTTC.

This chain uses TRBV6-5 with TRBJ1-1; D not resolved. CDR3 size: 14 residues. The germline CDR1 and CDR2 sequences are MNHEY and SVGAGI. Trimming removed 2 bases from V and 3 bases from J, with 10 bases in between. The DNA of the CDR3 is TGTGCCAGCAGTTACGGAGGCGGTGACACTGAAGCTTTCTTT. Translation: CASSYGGGDTEAFF.

This clone turned up a few times. The rearrangement uses TRBV19 and TRBJ2-5; possible D gene TRBD1, 5 bases. This CDR3 has 15 residues. Per germline, CDR1 LNHDA and CDR2 SQIVND (reference sequence). The V end was cut by 1 base, the J end by 2 bases, with 11 bases between. Here the CDR3 DNA reads TGTGCCAGTAGTATAGGGGCAAGGGGTCAAGAGACCCAGTACTTC. The encoded protein is CASSIGARGQETQYF.

The V and J genes are TRBV7-2 and TRBJ2-3; D is undetermined. The germline V and J ends were trimmed by 1 base and 2 bases, with 13 bases remaining between them. Germline V gene lookup returns CDR1 SGHTA and CDR2 FQGNSA. The length of the CDR3 is 16 residues. This chain's CDR3 is CASSLVVNRPTDTQYF. The CDR3 DNA reads as TGTGCCAGCAGCTTAGTAGTAAACAGACCCACAGATACGCAGTATTTT.

This clone was observed a few times. The rearrangement links TRBV28 to TRBJ1-2, with TRBD1 identical over 10 bases. Trimming took 8 bases from V and 7 from J; bases not matched to a gene: 10. Looked up from germline, CDR1 is MDHEN and CDR2 is SYDVKM. This CDR3 comprises 14 residues. DNA of the CDR3: TGTGCCAGCCCGGCCGGGACAGGGGACGGTGGCTACACCTTC. Its translation is CASPAGTGDGGYTF.

This clone was seen only a few times. V is TRBV12-3 or TRBV12-4 and J is TRBJ1-5; a weak D match, TRBD1 (6 bases). CDR3 length: 13 residues. V was trimmed by 4 bases and J by 6 bases, leaving 10 bases between them. This CDR3 reads CASSSGGGQPQHF. The CDR3 DNA follows: TGTGCCAGCAGTTCTGGGGGCGGTCAGCCCCAGCATTTT.

The chain links TRBV19 to TRBJ2-1, with 9 bases lining up with TRBD1. This CDR3 comprises 15 residues. J was trimmed by 6 bases and V by 3 bases; bases with no gene match: 6. Germline V gives CDR1 LNHDA, CDR2 SQIVND (reference sequence). Here the CDR3 reads CASSIVTGGGNEQFF. The CDR3 coding sequence is TGTGCCAGTAGTATCGTGACAGGGGGAGGCAATGAGCAGTTCTTC. Full variable domain (missing parts from reference TRBV19 and TRBJ2-1): DGGITQSPKYLFRKEGQNVTLSCEQNLNHDAMYWYRQDPGQGLRLIYYSQIVNDFQKGDIAEGYSVSREKKESFPLTVTSAQKNPTAFYLCASSIVTGGGNEQFFGPGTRLTVL.

This chain uses TRBV6-5 with TRBJ2-7, with D possibly being TRBD1 (6 bases). Germline V gives CDR1 MNHEY, CDR2 SVGAGI. Trimming cost V 5 bases and J 2 bases, with 13 bases left between them. The CDR3 is 14 amino acids. The CDR3 nucleotides read TGTGCCAGCAGTCGCCAGACAGGAGCCTACGAGCAGTACTTC. Translation: CASSRQTGAYEQYF.

The rearrangement joins TRBV5-1 to TRBJ2-7; 8 nucleotides align to TRBD2. V shed 0 bases, J shed 4 bases, and the junction held 3 bases outside the gene matches. The CDR3 spans 14 residues. The germline V gene encodes CDR1 SGHRS and CDR2 YFSETQ. The CDR3 region has the DNA TGCGCCAGCAGCTTGGCGGGAGGGGGGTACGAGCAGTACTTC. Its protein product is CASSLAGGGYEQYF.

J is TRBJ2-4 and V is TRBV5-1, with 9 bases identical to TRBD2. Germline assignment: CDR1 SGHRS and CDR2 YFSETQ. This CDR3 contains 16 residues. Trimming took 5 bases from V and 7 from J; bases not matched to a gene: 13. CDR3 residues: CASSYDPSGTLNIQYF. The CDR3 DNA follows: TGCGCCAGCAGTTACGATCCTAGCGGGACCTTGAACATTCAGTACTTC.

The rearrangement uses TRBV6-5 and TRBJ2-7; tentative D call: TRBD1 (6 bases). The CDR3 spans 13 residues. Trimming removed 7 bases from V and 5 bases from J, with 15 bases in between. CDR1 and CDR2 from the germline V gene are MNHEY and SVGAGI. Written as DNA, the CDR3 is TGTGCCAGCACTCGGACAGCCAACCACGAGCAGTACTTC. This translates into CASTRTANHEQYF.